The 10 T cell receptor beta chains given below trace back to one sample, sequenced in a study of CD8 T cells in ankylosing spondylitis. TCRdb re-called the 5' RACE reads through MiXCR, storing one row per CDR3 protein. The sample includes around 300,000 distinct CDR3 sequences, approximately 14% of them seen just once. The specimen was blood, either unsorted or a sorted T cell fraction (not recorded which). Every receptor here comes from a male donor with ankylosing spondylitis or in good health (not recorded which).

The rearrangement links TRBV29-1 to TRBJ2-3; D gene uncertain. Trimming cost V 1 base and J 2 bases, with 4 bases left between them. CDR3 length equals 12 residues. Germline loops: CDR1 SQVTM, CDR2 ANQGSEA. Here the CDR3 reads CSVEANTDTQYF. DNA for the CDR3: TGCAGCGTTGAAGCGAACACAGATACGCAGTATTTT.

This clonotype has only a few counts. This rearrangement joins TRBV7-9 to TRBJ1-1; tentative D call: TRBD1 (5 bases). CDR3 length: 14 amino acids. Germline lookup yields CDR1 SEHNR and CDR2 FQNEAQ (reference sequence). V was shortened by 0 bases and J by 8 bases, with 13 bases between the two germline ends. DNA of the CDR3: TGTGCCAGCAGCTTAGCGAGGGGCATAGGAGAAGCTTTCTTT. Its translation: CASSLARGIGEAFF.

In its sample, this clonotype was seen many times. The J gene is TRBJ2-1, the V gene TRBV12-3 or TRBV12-4; TRBD2 might be the D (5 bases). The CDR3 consists of 13 residues. The germline V and J ends were trimmed by 2 bases and 8 bases, with 10 bases remaining between them. CDR3 sequence: CASSLPSKHEQFF. As DNA, the CDR3 is TGTGCCAGCAGTTTACCTAGCAAGCATGAGCAGTTCTTC.

This clonotype was seen more than once but under ten times. The rearrangement joins TRBV5-1 to TRBJ2-3; 12 nucleotides match TRBD1. Germline V gives CDR1 SGHRS, CDR2 YFSETQ. CDR3 size: 16 residues. The V gene end was trimmed by 3 bases and the J gene end by 2 bases; junction bases not matched to a gene: 4. The CDR3: CASSWGQGAYTDTQYF. Written as DNA, the CDR3 is TGCGCCAGCAGCTGGGGACAGGGGGCTTACACAGATACGCAGTATTTT. Combining the CDR3 with reference TRBV5-1 and TRBJ2-3 gives the whole variable domain KAGVTQTPRYLIKTRGQQVTLSCSPISGHRSVSWYQQTPGQGLQFLFEYFSETQRNKGNFPGRFSGRQFSNSRSEMNVSTLELGDSALYLCASSWGQGAYTDTQYFGPGTRLTVL.

V gene TRBV20-1 combines with J gene TRBJ2-7; 11 bases match TRBD2. The germline V gene has CDR1 DFQATT and CDR2 SNEGSKA (reference sequence). This CDR3 is 14 amino acids long. J lost 0 bases, V lost 5 bases, and 3 bases had no gene match. In nucleotides, the CDR3 is TGCAGTGCTCCTGGGACTAGCGGCTCCTACGAGCAGTACTTC. This codes for CSAPGTSGSYEQYF.

V is TRBV18 and J is TRBJ2-5, with D tentatively TRBD1 (6 bases). The CDR3 extends over 16 amino acids. CDR1 is KGHSH, CDR2 LQKENI, per germline. Trimming took off 6 bases at V and 1 base at J, with 18 bases between the two ends. The CDR3 loop is CASSRVTGSGQETQYF. CDR3 bases: TGTGCCAGCTCCCGCGTCACAGGGTCGGGCCAAGAGACCCAGTACTTC. The whole variable domain, filled in from reference TRBV18 and TRBJ2-5, reads NAGVMQNPRHLVRRRGQEARLRCSPMKGHSHVYWYRQLPEEGLKFMVYLQKENIIDESGMPKERFSAEFPKEGPSILRIQQVVRGDSAAYFCASSRVTGSGQETQYFGPGTRLLVL.

This clonotype was recorded at least ten times. V and J are TRBV6-1 and TRBJ2-3; 7 bases map to TRBD1. In germline, CDR1 is MNHNS, CDR2 SASEGT. J was trimmed by 4 bases and V by 6 bases; bases with no gene match: 7. The CDR3 covers 14 residues. The CDR3 DNA follows: TGTGCCAGCAGCCTTGGACAGGAGGCAGATACGCAGTATTTT. Protein: CASSLGQEADTQYF.

This clonotype was counted ten times or more. The chain has TRBV24-1 and TRBJ1-2; 9 bases align to TRBD1. J was trimmed by 6 bases and V by 5 bases; bases with no gene match: 12. Germline-derived CDR1 and CDR2 are KGHDR and SFDVKD. CDR3 length: 16 residues. The CDR3 here is CATSGPGQGRGNGYTF. The CDR3 region has the DNA TGTGCCACCAGTGGCCCGGGACAGGGACGTGGAAATGGCTACACCTTC.

The sample holds a few counts of this clonotype. The gene calls are TRBV5-1 and TRBJ2-7; D remains unclear. V was shortened by 7 bases and J by 7 bases, with 18 bases between the two germline ends. The CDR3 loop spans 13 amino acids. The germline V gene encodes CDR1 SGHRS and CDR2 YFSETQ. The CDR3 coding sequence is TGCGCCAGCCACGGGCTCCAAGGCACGGAGCAGTACTTC. It translates to CASHGLQGTEQYF.

This clonotype was seen ten or more times. This chain uses TRBV3-1 with TRBJ2-7; a possible D gene is TRBD1 (6 bases). The CDR3 has 14 amino acids. The V end was cut by 4 bases, the J end by 2 bases, with 12 bases between. Germline V gene data show CDR1 as LGHDT and CDR2 as YNNKEL (reference sequence). The CDR3 sequence: CASSLDRNAYEQYF. The CDR3 DNA reads TGTGCCAGCAGCCTCGACAGGAACGCCTACGAGCAGTACTTC.